This note documents a single TCR beta chain sequence. There is no known antigen for this receptor. No quality values exist for individual bases; no much larger clone is one base distant. The data derive from a study of spatial heterogeneity in lung cancer (dated by TCRdb to the late 2010s). Broadly, across the study: Beta-chain transcripts were consistently detected in greater numbers than alpha-chain transcripts, which likely reflects a higher abundance of beta-chain transcripts. In the raw uncorrected reads, each unique combination of TCR and UMI appeared more than ten times on average. The study quantitatively compared TCR alpha and beta repertoires across multiple tumor regions, matched nontumor lung and blood in non-small cell lung cancer. TCR repertoire features were related to nonsynonymous mutation counts determined by whole-exome sequencing of tumor tissue. Both alpha and beta chains were TCR-sequenced in samples taken at surgery, namely 220 tumor regions, around 61 matched nontumor lung samples and 55 to 60 PBMC samples.

The receptor library was made with 5' RACE. Sequencer: NextSeq 500. The TCR library protocol attached a unique molecular identifier to each TCR cDNA molecule to allow correction of PCR and sequencing errors. The published analysis was carried out like this. TCR identification, UMI-based error correction and CDR3 extraction were performed with Decombinator tools. Expanded TCRs were defined as those above a frequency of 2 per 1,000, corresponding to the top 1% of the tumor frequency distribution. Rényi diversity was computed with the R vegan package after subsampling each repertoire 100 times to 5,000 TCRs. CDR3 similarity networks were constructed using string-kernel similarity of amino acid triplets, with links drawn between CDR3s whose pairwise similarity was above 0.82. Clones were called with MiXCR by TCRdb after fastp trimmed the public reads at Q25, and only in-frame beta chains were retained. Every distinct CDR3 protein forms one entry, paired with its most common genes and DNA. TCRdb's processing, not the authors' own work, is the source of the V and J calls. This sample is represented by 35,000 to 55,000 distinct CDR3 sequences; under 7.5% of them were singletons. The ten largest make up around 45% of the sample.

Broad study findings and their caveats: Additional single-cell paired TCR alpha and beta sequencing was considered necessary to confirm, at a functional level, the hypothesis that regional TCRs recognize regional mutations. Ubiquitous expanded tumor TCRs were found in blood more often at tumor resection than at routine follow-up.

Reading from cysteine to phenylalanine, the CDR3 counts 15 amino acids. The CDR3 DNA has 45 bases and is translated from base 1. The germline V and J ends show losses of 1 base and 4 bases respectively, and no gene match explains 6 bases of the junction. CDR1 and CDR2 (DFQATT, SNEGSKA) derive from the germline V gene (reference sequence). Per the publication, the time point label means: sample taken at primary tumor resection. Samples were obtained from about 69 patients with early-stage, untreated non-small cell lung cancer from the lung TRACERx cohort. For TCR sequencing, whole RNA was extracted from tumor and nontumor lung tissue, or from cryopreserved PBMC samples, and no cell sorting was done. Patients were selected for TCR sequencing only if sufficient RNA was available from at least two tumor regions.

This sequence originates from a female donor with early-stage non-small cell lung cancer. The rearranged chain carries TRBV20-1 and TRBJ2-7; TRBD2 lines up with 11 middle nucleotides. The sample consisted of PBMCs, taken at surgery. For the CDR3, the sequence is CSARGRLAGTYEQYF. The nucleotides are TGCAGTGCTAGAGGCCGACTAGCGGGGACTTACGAGCAGTACTTC.